Listed below are T cell receptor beta chains from one sample, sequenced in a study of blood T cell repertoires in COVID-19. TCRdb's copy holds only in-frame clones and misses some; the assay was immunoSEQ multiplex PCR. Of more than 25,000 clones listed, roughly 83% are singletons. The sample was peripheral blood. These receptor sequences come from a man in his 70s with active COVID-19. Both conserved end residues are part of each CDR3. D genes are given only for firm matches. The size of a clone is reported for some rows only, either as once, few or many, or as a class for expanded clones.

clone size	D gene	J gene	V gene	CDR3 protein	CDR3 DNA
NA	NA	TRBJ2-5	TRBV11-2	CASSQGLEETQYF	TGTGCCAGCAGCCAGGGCCTGGAAGAGACCCAGTACTTC
NA	NA	TRBJ2-7	TRBV5-4	CASSIARGPQGEQYF	TGTGCCAGCAGCATAGCCAGGGGCCCACAAGGCGAGCAGTACTTC
NA	NA	TRBJ1-1	TRBV7-9	CASSLRTDPLLSTEAFF	TGTGCCAGCAGCTTACGGACAGACCCGCTCCTTAGTACTGAAGCTTTCTTT
NA	NA	TRBJ1-4	TRBV30	CAWSVNTNEKLFF	TGTGCCTGGAGCGTCAATACTAACGAAAAACTGTTTTTT
few	TRBD1	TRBJ1-1	TRBV2	CAGGRTGQTEAFF	TGTGCCGGAGGCCGGACAGGGCAAACTGAAGCTTTCTTT
NA	TRBD1	TRBJ2-7	TRBV5-1	CASSPSGLGTGSEQYF	TGCGCCAGCAGCCCCTCGGGCTTGGGGACAGGGTCGGAGCAGTACTTC
NA	TRBD1	TRBJ2-7	TRBV5-1	CASSPEGRDRAYYEQYF	TGCGCCAGCAGCCCCGAAGGACGGGACAGGGCATATTACGAGCAGTACTTC
NA	NA	TRBJ1-2	TRBV4-1	CASSRTVRENYGYTF	TGCGCCAGCAGCCGAACTGTGAGGGAAAACTATGGCTACACCTTC
NA	TRBD1	TRBJ2-3	TRBV18	CASSPPDRGRPDTQYF	TGTGCCAGCTCACCGCCGGACAGGGGACGTCCAGATACGCAGTATTTT
NA	NA	TRBJ1-3	TRBV5-4	CASTTGNTIYF	TGTGCCAGCACCACTGGAAACACCATATATTTT
NA	NA	TRBJ1-6	TRBV28	CASSLGGSYNSPLHF	TGTGCCAGCAGTTTAGGGGGGTCCTATAATTCACCCCTCCACTTT
once	NA	TRBJ1-2	TRBV7-9	CASSPRLNYGYTF	TGTGCCAGCAGCCCTAGACTTAACTATGGCTACACCTTC
NA	NA	TRBJ1-1	TRBV5-1	CASSFLGQVTEAFF	TGCGCCAGCAGCTTTCTGGGGCAAGTCACTGAAGCTTTCTTT
NA	NA	TRBJ2-5	TRBV12-5	CASGYGQSQETQYF	TGTGCTAGTGGTTATGGACAGAGCCAAGAGACCCAGTACTTC
once	TRBD1	TRBJ2-7	TRBV24-1	CATSDPDRGLYEQYF	TGTGCCACCAGTGACCCGGACAGGGGTCTCTACGAGCAGTACTTC
NA	TRBD1	TRBJ1-4	TRBV28	CASSYGDRANEKLFF	TGTGCCAGCAGTTACGGGGACAGGGCGAATGAAAAACTGTTTTTT
NA	NA	TRBJ2-6	TRBV29-1	CSIVSGANVLTF	TGCAGCATCGTCTCTGGGGCCAACGTCCTGACTTTC
NA	NA	TRBJ1-5	TRBV19	CASIQGQYSNQPQHF	TGTGCCAGTATCCAGGGCCAGTATAGCAATCAGCCCCAGCATTTT
NA	TRBD2	TRBJ2-7	TRBV6-1	CASSESGGLTYEQYF	TGTGCCAGCAGTGAATCGGGGGGTCTGACCTACGAGCAGTACTTC
NA	TRBD1	TRBJ1-4	TRBV6-1	CASSEPGQGATNEKLFF	TGTGCCAGCAGTGAACCGGGACAGGGGGCCACTAATGAAAAACTGTTTTTT
once	NA	TRBJ1-5	TRBV6-5	CASTITGFGNQPQHF	TGTGCCAGCACCATTACAGGGTTCGGGAATCAGCCCCAGCATTTT
NA	NA	TRBJ2-2	TRBV11-3	CASRTRNTGELFF	TGTGCCAGCAGGACACGGAACACCGGGGAGCTGTTTTTT
NA	NA	TRBJ2-1	TRBV18	CASSPPQAGNNNEQFF	TGTGCCAGCTCACCACCGCAGGCGGGGAACAACAATGAGCAGTTCTTC
NA	NA	TRBJ1-5	TRBV28	CASRLTGSQPQHF	TGTGCCAGCAGGCTTACAGGGAGTCAGCCCCAGCATTTT
NA	TRBD1	TRBJ1-4	TRBV7-9	CASSFGTGGEKLFF	TGTGCCAGCAGCTTCGGGACAGGGGGTGAAAAACTGTTTTTT
NA	NA	TRBJ1-2	TRBV6-5	CASSFQNYGYTF	TGTGCCAGCAGCTTCCAGAACTATGGCTACACCTTC
NA	NA	TRBJ2-3	TRBV6-2/TRBV6-3	CASSYWTSTDTQYF	TGTGCCAGCAGTTACTGGACTAGCACAGATACGCAGTATTTT
NA	NA	TRBJ1-5	TRBV5-6	CASSSADPQGRDQPQHF	TGTGCCAGCAGCTCCGCGGACCCACAGGGTCGTGATCAGCCCCAGCATTTT
NA	NA	TRBJ1-1	TRBV19	CASKDSRKAFF	TGTGCCAGTAAGGACAGTAGGAAAGCTTTCTTT
NA	NA	TRBJ2-5	TRBV7-6	CASSLSSGKETQYF	TGTGCCAGCAGCTTATCATCAGGGAAGGAGACCCAGTACTTC
NA	NA	TRBJ1-2	TRBV24-1	CATSEPRQDLYGYTF	TGTGCCACCAGTGAACCCCGACAGGATCTCTATGGCTACACCTTC
NA	NA	TRBJ1-1	TRBV5-4	CASSLQANTEAFF	TGTGCCAGCAGCTTGCAGGCGAACACTGAAGCTTTCTTT
NA	NA	TRBJ2-7	TRBV7-6	CASSSLSSSYAQYF	TGTGCCAGCAGCTCATTGAGTTCCTCCTACGCGCAGTACTTC
NA	NA	TRBJ2-1	TRBV5-1	CASSLGAGSYNEQFF	TGCGCCAGCAGCTTGGGGGCAGGATCCTACAATGAGCAGTTCTTC
NA	NA	TRBJ2-1	TRBV19	CASSHRVNSYNEQFF	TGTGCCAGTAGTCACAGGGTCAACTCCTACAATGAGCAGTTCTTC
NA	TRBD1	TRBJ1-4	TRBV5-1	CASSQPGQTNEKLFF	TGCGCCAGCAGCCAGCCGGGACAGACGAATGAAAAACTGTTTTTT
NA	TRBD1	TRBJ1-1	TRBV11-2	CASSLDRDSTEAFF	TGTGCCAGCAGCTTAGATCGGGACAGCACTGAAGCTTTCTTT
few	NA	TRBJ2-2	TRBV24-1	CATSDSVTNTGELFF	TGTGCCACCAGTGATTCCGTCACAAACACCGGGGAGCTGTTTTTT
few	TRBD1	TRBJ1-4	TRBV6-5	CASSRTGRNEKLFF	TGTGCCAGCAGTCGGACAGGACGGAATGAAAAACTGTTTTTT
once	NA	TRBJ1-2	TRBV19	CASSLSGSNGYTF	TGTGCCAGTAGTTTGTCAGGGTCGAATGGCTACACCTTC
NA	NA	TRBJ2-5	TRBV7-3	CASSPPAGTQYF	TGTGCCAGCAGCCCCCCGGCGGGGACCCAGTACTTC
NA	TRBD1	TRBJ2-7	TRBV6-6	CASSYSGTDDEQYF	TGTGCCAGCAGTTATTCCGGGACAGATGACGAGCAGTACTTC
NA	TRBD2	TRBJ2-2	TRBV9	CASSEALSGGASGELFF	TGTGCCAGCAGCGAGGCCCTTAGCGGGGGGGCGTCCGGGGAGCTGTTTTTT
NA	TRBD2	TRBJ2-3	TRBV5-1	CASSLTSGTDTQYF	TGCGCCAGCAGCTTGACTAGCGGGACAGATACGCAGTATTTT
NA	NA	TRBJ1-4	TRBV2	CASRAAGTNEKLFF	TGTGCCAGCAGGGCGGCAGGGACTAATGAAAAACTGTTTTTT
few	NA	TRBJ1-1	TRBV12-3/TRBV12-4	CASRRDFNTEAFF	TGTGCCAGCAGACGGGACTTTAACACTGAAGCTTTCTTT
once	NA	TRBJ1-2	TRBV28	CASSLLGGGYGYTF	TGTGCCAGCAGTTTATTGGGCGGAGGCTATGGCTACACCTTC
few	NA	TRBJ2-5	TRBV25-1	CASTMMGGWTQYF	TGTGCCAGCACCATGATGGGGGGATGGACCCAGTACTTC
NA	NA	TRBJ1-1	TRBV19	CASSIGSRTEAFF	TGTGCCAGTAGTATTGGGAGCCGAACTGAAGCTTTCTTT
NA	TRBD1	TRBJ2-7	TRBV5-4	CASSLDGQGGSYEQYF	TGTGCCAGCAGCTTGGACGGACAGGGGGGCTCCTACGAGCAGTACTTC
NA	NA	TRBJ1-5	TRBV28	CASTNGQKNQPQHF	TGTGCCAGCACCAATGGACAGAAGAATCAGCCCCAGCATTTT
once	NA	TRBJ2-7	TRBV10-3	CAISEGGNEQYF	TGTGCCATCAGTGAAGGAGGGAACGAGCAGTACTTC
NA	TRBD1	TRBJ1-2	TRBV30	CAWSTGQGFNYGYTF	TGTGCCTGGAGTACCGGACAGGGGTTCAACTATGGCTACACCTTC